The next 20 T cell receptor beta chains were all read from a single sample in a study of cytomegalovirus exposure and HLA in healthy donors. Primers included in the PCR were 60 Vbeta and 13 Jbeta primers. This table comes from immunoSEQ multiplex PCR, and its TCRdb copy is limited to in-frame clones, with some not included. Found here are 200,000 to 250,000 clones, more than 75% of them singletons; the top ten hold 5.4%. Sequenced material: PBMCs. Receptors were obtained from a woman aged 40-49 years in good health and CMV-seropositive.

A single count supports this clone. J is TRBJ2-5 and V is TRBV5-1; TRBD2 aligns across 11 bases. The better agreement between TRBJ2-7 and the DNA end casts doubt on the J call. Germline CDR1 and CDR2: SGHRS and YFSETQ. The CDR3 has 16 amino acids. The CDR3 bases are TGCGCCAGCAGCTTCGAGGGACTAGCGGCAACCTACGAGCAGTACTTC. Protein sequence: CASSFEGLAATYEQYF.

As concerns this clone: A read error may produce the germline difference seen at one junction end. The chain recombines TRBV4-2 with TRBJ2-1; 7 bases line up with TRBD2. There are 19 residues in the CDR3. Germline CDR1 and CDR2: LGHNA and YNFKEQ. CDR3 sequence (DNA): TGTGCCAGCAGCCAAGAGACTCCTGCCTATCTAGCGGATTACAATGAGCGGTTCTTC. It specifies CASSQETPAYLADYNERFF.

The V gene is TRBV11-2, the J gene TRBJ2-3; 8 bases line up with TRBD1. Germline V CDR1 and CDR2: SGHAT, FQNNGV. With 1 base clipped from V and 6 bases from J, the junction kept 12 bases outside the gene matches. The CDR3 has 17 amino acids. CDR3 protein: CASSLGPDREVKDTQYF. CDR3 sequence (DNA): TGTGCCAGCAGCTTAGGCCCGGACAGGGAGGTCAAGGATACGCAGTATTTT.

CDR3 DNA: TGTGCCATCAGTGAGGGACAGGGCTTTAATGAAAAACTGTTTTTT. Translated: CAISEGQGFNEKLFF. V is TRBV10-3 and J is TRBJ1-4; TRBD1 aligns across 8 bases. The CDR3 covers 15 residues. The V gene's germline CDR1 is ENHRY and CDR2 SYGVKD. Trimming cost V 2 bases and J 4 bases; bases outside gene matches: 3.

The chain joins TRBV5-6 to TRBJ1-2; D is ambiguous. Germline CDR1 is SGHDT and CDR2 is YYEEEE. The CDR3 covers 16 residues. V shed 0 bases and J shed 1 base, with 13 bases lying between them. The CDR3 spells CASSLGGAGGNYGYTF. The CDR3 bases are TGTGCCAGCAGCTTGGGGGGAGCAGGAGGTAACTATGGCTACACCTTC. The variable domain in full, completed from reference TRBV5-6 and TRBJ1-2, reads DAGVTQSPTHLIKTRGQQVTLRCSPKSGHDTVSWYQQALGQGPQFIFQYYEEEERQRGNFPDRFSGHQFPNYSSELNVNALLLGDSALYLCASSLGGAGGNYGYTFGSGTRLTVV.

This chain uses TRBV19 with TRBJ2-4; tentative D call: TRBD1 (6 bases). The V and J ends lost 1 base and 1 base respectively, with 11 bases between them. This CDR3 has 16 amino acids. CDR1 is LNHDA, CDR2 SQIVND, per germline (reference sequence). In DNA, the CDR3 is TGTGCCAGTAGTATAGGGTGGCAGGGGGCCAAAAACATTCAGTACTTC. Its translation is CASSIGWQGAKNIQYF. The full variable domain, rest sourced from reference TRBV19 and TRBJ2-4, is DGGITQSPKYLFRKEGQNVTLSCEQNLNHDAMYWYRQDPGQGLRLIYYSQIVNDFQKGDIAEGYSVSREKKESFPLTVTSAQKNPTAFYLCASSIGWQGAKNIQYFGAGTRLSVL.

V and J are TRBV7-9 and TRBJ2-7; D possibly corresponds to TRBD1 (5 bases). This CDR3 spans 12 amino acids. The V gene's germline CDR1 is SEHNR and CDR2 FQNEAQ (reference sequence). V lost 8 bases and J 0 bases, leaving 8 bases between the germline ends. For the CDR3, the DNA is TGTGCCAGCCGTGACAGCTCCTACGAGCAGTACTTC. As protein: CASRDSSYEQYF. The full variable domain, completed using reference TRBV7-9 and TRBJ2-7, is DTGVSQNPRHKITKRGQNVTFRCDPISEHNRLYWYRQTLGQGPEFLTYFQNEAQLEKSRLLSDRFSAERPKGSFSTLEIQRTEQGDSAMYLCASRDSSYEQYFGPGTRLTVT.

The chain is built from TRBV4-3 and TRBJ1-1; D unresolved. Germline loops: CDR1 LGHNA, CDR2 YSLEER. With 0 bases removed from V and 0 bases from J, the gap between germline ends came to 17 bases. The CDR3 contains 18 residues. The CDR3 region is CASSQDQLSERMNTEAFF. The CDR3 DNA reads as TGCGCCAGCAGCCAAGATCAGCTGTCAGAGAGGATGAACACTGAAGCTTTCTTT.

A note on this clone: Distinct nucleotide sequences in the sample also encode this CDR3. The rearrangement joins TRBV7-2 to TRBJ1-2; a weak D match, TRBD1 (5 bases). The CDR3 is made up of 13 amino acids. Trimming removed 1 base at V and 5 bases at J, with 8 bases between. From germline, CDR1 is SGHTA and CDR2 FQGNSA. In DNA, the CDR3 is TGTGCCAGCAGCTTAGGACAGAGATATGGCTACACCTTC. Its translation: CASSLGQRYGYTF.

The rearrangement uses TRBV7-9 and TRBJ2-5, with TRBD2 matching over 7 bases. The CDR3 has 17 amino acids. The germline V gene has CDR1 SEHNR and CDR2 FQNEAQ (reference sequence). J gave up 4 bases and V 2 bases, and 13 bases lay outside the gene matches. CDR3 loop: CASSLHGMEGRGETQYF. DNA of the CDR3: TGTGCCAGCAGCTTACATGGGATGGAGGGGAGGGGAGAGACCCAGTACTTC.

The rearrangement uses TRBV5-4 and TRBJ2-6; D is uncertain. This CDR3 has 16 amino acids. The V gene's germline CDR1 is SGHNT and CDR2 YYREEE (reference sequence). V lost 0 bases to trimming and J lost 0 bases, with 7 bases between them. The CDR3 reads CASSLERLSGANVLTF. CDR3 coding DNA: TGTGCCAGCAGCTTGGAGAGGCTCTCTGGGGCCAACGTCCTGACTTTC. The entire variable domain, with the rest obtained from reference TRBV5-4 and TRBJ2-6, is as follows: ETGVTQSPTHLIKTRGQQVTLRCSSQSGHNTVSWYQQALGQGPQFIFQYYREEENGRGNFPPRFSGLQFPNYSSELNVNALELDDSALYLCASSLERLSGANVLTFGAGSRLTVL.

This clone was observed once. This CDR3 is CASSYSEGQPQHF. DNA of the CDR3: TGCGCCAGCAGCTACAGTGAGGGACAGCCCCAGCATTTT. This chain connects TRBV4-1 to TRBJ1-5; D is unclear. Germline-derived CDR1 and CDR2 are MGHRA and YSYEKL. Trimming shortened V by 5 bases and J by 7 bases, and 12 bases separated the two germline ends. CDR3 length equals 13 residues.

The chain carries TRBV27 and TRBJ2-4; possibly TRBD1 for D (7 bases). Per germline, CDR1 MNHEY and CDR2 SMNVEV (reference sequence). This CDR3 is built from 12 residues. Trimming stripped 9 bases from V and 9 bases from J, with 15 bases between. The CDR3 spells CASHRQGGIQYF. The CDR3 DNA reads as TGTGCCAGTCATCGACAGGGAGGCATTCAGTACTTC.

The chain carries TRBV7-2 and TRBJ1-3, with D perhaps TRBD1 (5 bases). Trimming cost V 0 bases and J 2 bases, with 5 bases left between them. CDR3 length: 14 residues. Germline CDR1 and CDR2: SGHTA and FQGNSA. CDR3 region: CASSLAGAGNTIYF. The CDR3 DNA reads as TGTGCCAGCAGCTTAGCAGGGGCTGGAAACACCATATATTTT.

The chain recombines TRBV5-8 with TRBJ1-1; no definite D call. The CDR3 runs 14 residues. The ends were cut back, 0 bases at V and 4 bases at J, with 10 bases in the middle. Germline loops: CDR1 SGHTS, CDR2 YDEGEE. The CDR3 loop is CASSLGAVATEAFF. Here the CDR3 DNA reads TGTGCCAGCAGCTTGGGGGCAGTGGCCACTGAAGCTTTCTTT.

This clone was counted a few times. This chain joins TRBV6-1 and TRBJ1-2, with 7 bases that match TRBD1. The CDR3 is 13 amino acids. With 8 bases clipped from V and 6 bases from J, the junction kept 9 bases outside the gene matches. Germline V gene data show CDR1 as MNHNS and CDR2 as SASEGT. The CDR3 nucleotides are TGTGCCAGCGCTTGGACAGGCGATGATGGCTACACCTTC. It specifies CASAWTGDDGYTF.

As concerns this clone: One end of the junction fails to match germline, which may point to a read error. The V gene is TRBV7-9, the J gene TRBJ2-3; D remains unclear. Germline V gene sequence: CDR1 SEHNR, CDR2 FQNEAQ (reference sequence). The CDR3 runs to 13 residues. The CDR3 DNA follows: TGTTCCAGCAGCTTAGGTTCGACAGATACGCAGTATTTT. This sequence encodes CSSSLGSTDTQYF.

The chain joins TRBV30 to TRBJ2-7, with a possible D match to TRBD2 (6 bases). The CDR3 extends over 14 amino acids. Germline loops: CDR1 GTSNPN, CDR2 SVGIG (reference sequence). Trimming shortened V by 4 bases and J by 0 bases, and 13 bases separated the two germline ends. The CDR3 DNA reads as TGTGCCTGGACGAGACTAGTAGGCTCCTACGAGCAGTACTTC. Translating it yields CAWTRLVGSYEQYF.

The genes are TRBV6-5 and TRBJ1-2; D is unresolved. The CDR3 is 13 residues long. CDR1 is MNHEY, CDR2 SVGAGI, per germline. With 4 bases removed from V and 2 bases from J, the gap between germline ends came to 8 bases. CDR3 bases: TGTGCCAGCAGTTTTACTCCGAACTATGGCTACACCTTC. Protein sequence: CASSFTPNYGYTF.

The rearrangement links TRBV18 to TRBJ1-1, with 7 bases aligning to TRBD1. The V segment lost 4 bases and the J segment 1 base; nucleotides outside the gene matches: 6. Germline V lookup: CDR1 KGHSH, CDR2 LQKENI. The CDR3 has 15 residues. The DNA for the CDR3 is TGTGCCAGCTCACTTGAGGGACAGACGAACACTGAAGCTTTCTTT. Translation: CASSLEGQTNTEAFF.